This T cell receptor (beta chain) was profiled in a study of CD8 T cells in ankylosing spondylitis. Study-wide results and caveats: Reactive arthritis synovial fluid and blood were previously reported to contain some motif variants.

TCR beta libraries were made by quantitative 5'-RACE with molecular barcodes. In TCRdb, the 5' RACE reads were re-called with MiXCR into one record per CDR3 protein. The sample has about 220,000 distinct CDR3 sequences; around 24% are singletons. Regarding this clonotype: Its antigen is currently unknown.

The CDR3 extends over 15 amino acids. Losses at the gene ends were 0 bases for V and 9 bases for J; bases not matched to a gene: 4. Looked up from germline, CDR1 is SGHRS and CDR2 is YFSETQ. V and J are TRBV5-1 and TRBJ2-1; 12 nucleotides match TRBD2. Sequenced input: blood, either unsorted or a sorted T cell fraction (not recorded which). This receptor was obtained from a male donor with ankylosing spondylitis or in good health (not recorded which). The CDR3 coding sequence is TGCGCCAGCAGCTTGGGGACTAGCGGGAAGGGTGAGCAGTTCTTC. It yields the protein CASSLGTSGKGEQFF.